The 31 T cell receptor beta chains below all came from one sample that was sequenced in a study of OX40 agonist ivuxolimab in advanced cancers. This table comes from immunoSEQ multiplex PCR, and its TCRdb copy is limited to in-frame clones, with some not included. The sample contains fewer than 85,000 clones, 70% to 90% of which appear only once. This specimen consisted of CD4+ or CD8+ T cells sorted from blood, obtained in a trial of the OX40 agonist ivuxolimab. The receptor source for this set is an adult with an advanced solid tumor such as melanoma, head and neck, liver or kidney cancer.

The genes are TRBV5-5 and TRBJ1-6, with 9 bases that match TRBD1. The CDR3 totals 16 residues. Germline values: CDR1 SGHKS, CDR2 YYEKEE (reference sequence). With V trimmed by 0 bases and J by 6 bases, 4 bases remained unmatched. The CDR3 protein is CASSLVPGQGNSPLHF. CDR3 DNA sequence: TGTGCCAGCAGCTTGGTTCCGGGACAGGGTAATTCACCCCTCCACTTT.

CDR3 region: CASTPLEGALYSNQPQHF. In DNA form, the CDR3 reads TGTGCCAGTACCCCCCTGGAGGGGGCCCTTTATAGCAATCAGCCCCAGCATTTT. This sequence joins TRBV19 and TRBJ1-5; TRBD1 matches at 7 bases. V shed 7 bases and J 0 bases; nucleotides not matched to a gene: 15. Looked up from germline, CDR1 is LNHDA and CDR2 is SQIVND (reference sequence). The CDR3 loop spans 18 amino acids.

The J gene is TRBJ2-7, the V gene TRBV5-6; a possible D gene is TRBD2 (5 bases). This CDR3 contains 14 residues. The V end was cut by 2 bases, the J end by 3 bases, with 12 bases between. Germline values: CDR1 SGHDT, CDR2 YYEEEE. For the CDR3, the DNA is TGTGCCAGCAGCTTCCGGAGGAGCGTCTACGAGCAGTACTTC. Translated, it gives CASSFRRSVYEQYF.

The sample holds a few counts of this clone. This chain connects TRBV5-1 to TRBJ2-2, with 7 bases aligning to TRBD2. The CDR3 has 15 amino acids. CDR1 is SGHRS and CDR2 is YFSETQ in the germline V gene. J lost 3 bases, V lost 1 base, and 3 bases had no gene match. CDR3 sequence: CASSLKTSYTGELFF. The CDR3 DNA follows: TGCGCCAGCAGCTTGAAGACTAGCTACACCGGGGAGCTGTTTTTT.

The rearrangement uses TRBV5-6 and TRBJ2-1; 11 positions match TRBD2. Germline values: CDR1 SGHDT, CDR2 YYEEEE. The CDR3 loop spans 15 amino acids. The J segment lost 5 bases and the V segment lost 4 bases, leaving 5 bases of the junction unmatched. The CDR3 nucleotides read TGTGCCAGCAGCCTCCCGGGACTAGCGGACAATGAGCAGTTCTTC. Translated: CASSLPGLADNEQFF.

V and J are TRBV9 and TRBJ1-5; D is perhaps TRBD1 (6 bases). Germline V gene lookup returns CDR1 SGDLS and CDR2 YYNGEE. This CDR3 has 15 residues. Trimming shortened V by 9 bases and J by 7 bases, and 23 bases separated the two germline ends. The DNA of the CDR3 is TGTGCCACTTCAGGGGCCGGGAGGGTTCGACAGCCCCAGCATTTT. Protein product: CATSGAGRVRQPQHF.

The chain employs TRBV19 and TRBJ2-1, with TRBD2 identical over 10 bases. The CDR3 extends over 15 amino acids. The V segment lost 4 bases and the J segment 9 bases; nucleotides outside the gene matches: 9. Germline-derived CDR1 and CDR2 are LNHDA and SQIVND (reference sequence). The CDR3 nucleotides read TGTGCCAGTAGTAACCATCTAGCGGGAGTCGGTGAGCAGTTCTTC. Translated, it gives CASSNHLAGVGEQFF.

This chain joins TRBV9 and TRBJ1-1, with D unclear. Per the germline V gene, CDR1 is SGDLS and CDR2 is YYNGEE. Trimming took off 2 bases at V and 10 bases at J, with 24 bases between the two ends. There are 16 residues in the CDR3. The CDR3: CASSVPPPGNRSGAFF. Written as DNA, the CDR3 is TGTGCCAGCAGCGTTCCCCCCCCGGGAAACCGTTCCGGAGCTTTCTTT.

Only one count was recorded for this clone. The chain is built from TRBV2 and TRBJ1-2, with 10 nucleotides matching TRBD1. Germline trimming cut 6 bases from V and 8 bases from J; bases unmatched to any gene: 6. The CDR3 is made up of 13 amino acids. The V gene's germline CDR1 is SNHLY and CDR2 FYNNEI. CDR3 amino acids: CASSPGQGDGYTF. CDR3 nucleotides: TGTGCCAGCAGCCCCGGACAGGGGGACGGCTACACCTTC. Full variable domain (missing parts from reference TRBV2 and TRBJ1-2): EPEVTQTPSHQVTQMGQEVILRCVPISNHLYFYWYRQILGQKVEFLVSFYNNEISEKSEIFDDQFSVERPDGSNFTLKIRSTKLEDSAMYFCASSPGQGDGYTFGSGTRLTVV.

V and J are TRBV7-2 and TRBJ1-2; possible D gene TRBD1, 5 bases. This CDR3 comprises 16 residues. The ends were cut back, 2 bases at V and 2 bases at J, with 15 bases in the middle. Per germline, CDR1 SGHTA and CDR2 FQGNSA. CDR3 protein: CASSLSVSGRNYGYTF. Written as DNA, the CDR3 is TGTGCCAGCAGCTTAAGCGTCTCGGGACGGAACTATGGCTACACCTTC. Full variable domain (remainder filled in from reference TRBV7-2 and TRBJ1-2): GAGVSQSPSNKVTEKGKDVELRCDPISGHTALYWYRQSLGQGLEFLIYFQGNSAPDKSGLPSDRFSAERTGGSVSTLTIQRTQQEDSAVYLCASSLSVSGRNYGYTFGSGTRLTVV.

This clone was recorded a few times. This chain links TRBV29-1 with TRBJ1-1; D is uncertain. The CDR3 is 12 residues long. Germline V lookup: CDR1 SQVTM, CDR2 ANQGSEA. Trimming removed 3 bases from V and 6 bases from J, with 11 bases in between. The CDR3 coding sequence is TGCAGCGTTGAGGATAGGGTCTCTGAAGCTTTCTTT. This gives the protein CSVEDRVSEAFF.

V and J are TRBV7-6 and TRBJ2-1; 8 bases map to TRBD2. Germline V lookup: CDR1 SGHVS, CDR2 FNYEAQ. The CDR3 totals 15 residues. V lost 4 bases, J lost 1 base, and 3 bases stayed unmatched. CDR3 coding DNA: TGTGCCAGCAGCTCACTAGCGGATTCCTACAATGAGCAGTTCTTC. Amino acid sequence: CASSSLADSYNEQFF. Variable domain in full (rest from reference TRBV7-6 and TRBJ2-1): GAGVSQSPRYKVTKRGQDVALRCDPISGHVSLYWYRQALGQGPEFLTYFNYEAQQDKSGLPNDRFSAERPEGSISTLTIQRTEQRDSAMYRCASSSLADSYNEQFFGPGTRLTVL.

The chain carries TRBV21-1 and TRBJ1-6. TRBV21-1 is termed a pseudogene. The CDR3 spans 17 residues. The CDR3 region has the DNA TGTGCCAGCAGCAAAGGGTCCCGGAGCTCCTATAATTCACCCCTCCACTTT. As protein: CASSKGSRSSYNSPLHF.

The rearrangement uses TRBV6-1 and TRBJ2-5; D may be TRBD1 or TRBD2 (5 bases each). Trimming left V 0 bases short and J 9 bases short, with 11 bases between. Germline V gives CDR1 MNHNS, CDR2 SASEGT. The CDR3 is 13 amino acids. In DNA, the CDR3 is TGTGCCAGCAGTGAAGCTCCGGGACGTTCCCAGTACTTC. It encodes CASSEAPGRSQYF.

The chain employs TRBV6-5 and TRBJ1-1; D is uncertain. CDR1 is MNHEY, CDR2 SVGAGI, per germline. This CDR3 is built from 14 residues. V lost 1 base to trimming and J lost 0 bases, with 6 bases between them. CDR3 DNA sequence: TGTGCCAGCAGTTACTTTGGAGTGAACACTGAAGCTTTCTTT. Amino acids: CASSYFGVNTEAFF.

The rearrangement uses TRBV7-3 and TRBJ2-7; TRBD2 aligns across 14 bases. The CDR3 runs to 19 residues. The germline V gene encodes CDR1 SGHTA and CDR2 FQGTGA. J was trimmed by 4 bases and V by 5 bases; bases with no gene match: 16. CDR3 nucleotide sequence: TGTGCCAGCAGCGCATCCCATAGGGGACTAGCGGGAGAGGGGTACGAGCAGTACTTC. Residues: CASSASHRGLAGEGYEQYF.

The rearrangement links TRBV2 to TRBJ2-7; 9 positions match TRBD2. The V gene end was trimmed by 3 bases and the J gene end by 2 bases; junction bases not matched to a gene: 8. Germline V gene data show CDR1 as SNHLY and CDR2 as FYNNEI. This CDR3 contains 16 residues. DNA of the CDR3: TGTGCCAGCAGTGACTGGAGCGGGGGGTTGACCTACGAGCAGTACTTC. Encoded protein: CASSDWSGGLTYEQYF. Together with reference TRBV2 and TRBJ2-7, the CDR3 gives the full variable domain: EPEVTQTPSHQVTQMGQEVILRCVPISNHLYFYWYRQILGQKVEFLVSFYNNEISEKSEIFDDQFSVERPDGSNFTLKIRSTKLEDSAMYFCASSDWSGGLTYEQYFGPGTRLTVT.

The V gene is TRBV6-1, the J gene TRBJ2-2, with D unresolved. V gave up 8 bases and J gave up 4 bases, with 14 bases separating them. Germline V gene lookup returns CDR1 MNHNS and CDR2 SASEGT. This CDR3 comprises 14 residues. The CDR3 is CASLSPSGTGELFF. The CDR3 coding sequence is TGTGCCAGCCTTAGTCCCTCCGGCACCGGGGAGCTGTTTTTT.

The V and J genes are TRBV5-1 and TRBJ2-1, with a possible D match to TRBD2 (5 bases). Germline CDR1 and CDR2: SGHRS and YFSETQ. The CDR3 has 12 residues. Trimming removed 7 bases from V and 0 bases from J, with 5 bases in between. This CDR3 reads CASGSSYNEQFF. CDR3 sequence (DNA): TGCGCCAGCGGGAGCTCCTACAATGAGCAGTTCTTC.

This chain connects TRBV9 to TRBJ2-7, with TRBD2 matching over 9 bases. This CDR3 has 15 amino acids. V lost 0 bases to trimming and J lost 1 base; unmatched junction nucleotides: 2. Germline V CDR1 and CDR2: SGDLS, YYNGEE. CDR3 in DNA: TGTGCCAGCAGCGTAGGACTAGCGGATTCCTACGAGCAGTACTTC. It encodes CASSVGLADSYEQYF.

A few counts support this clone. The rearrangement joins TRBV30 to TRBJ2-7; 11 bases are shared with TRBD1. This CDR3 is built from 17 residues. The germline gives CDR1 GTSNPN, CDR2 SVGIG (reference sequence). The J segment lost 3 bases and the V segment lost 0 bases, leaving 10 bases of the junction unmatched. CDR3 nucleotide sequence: TGTGCCTGGAGTGTAGCTCTCGGGACAGGGGGTAGCTACGAGCAGTACTTC. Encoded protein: CAWSVALGTGGSYEQYF. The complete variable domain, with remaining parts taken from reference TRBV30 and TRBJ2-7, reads SQTIHQWPATLVQPVGSPLSLECTVEGTSNPNLYWYRQAAGRGLQLLFYSVGIGQISSEVPQNLSASRPQDRQFILSSKKLLLSDSGFYLCAWSVALGTGGSYEQYFGPGTRLTVT.

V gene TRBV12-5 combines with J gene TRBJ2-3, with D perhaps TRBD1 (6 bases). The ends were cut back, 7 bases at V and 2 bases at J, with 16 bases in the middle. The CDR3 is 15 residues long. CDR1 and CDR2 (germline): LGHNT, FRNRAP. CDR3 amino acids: CASALDRLDTDTQYF. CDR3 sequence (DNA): TGTGCTAGTGCCCTCGACAGGCTAGACACAGATACGCAGTATTTT.

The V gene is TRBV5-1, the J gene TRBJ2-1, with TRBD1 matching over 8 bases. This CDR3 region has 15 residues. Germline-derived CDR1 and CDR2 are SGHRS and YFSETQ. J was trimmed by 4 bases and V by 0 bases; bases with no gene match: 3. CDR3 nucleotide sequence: TGCGCCAGCAGCTTGGGGACAGGGCAATACAATGAGCAGTTCTTC. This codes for CASSLGTGQYNEQFF.

CDR3 residues: CASSGRTGTYYGYTF. For the CDR3, the DNA is TGCGCCAGCAGTGGGAGAACCGGGACGTACTATGGCTACACCTTC. The rearrangement links TRBV10-1 to TRBJ1-2; D may be TRBD1 (5 bases). The CDR3 contains 15 residues. CDR1 is WNHNN and CDR2 is SYGVQD in the germline V gene (reference sequence). Trimming removed 4 bases at V and 3 bases at J, with 15 bases between.

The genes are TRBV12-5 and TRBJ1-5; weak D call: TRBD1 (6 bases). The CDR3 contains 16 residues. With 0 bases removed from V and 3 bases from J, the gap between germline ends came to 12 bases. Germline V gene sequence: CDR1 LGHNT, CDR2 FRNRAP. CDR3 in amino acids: CASGLVLGQYNQPQHF. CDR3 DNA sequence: TGTGCTAGTGGTTTGGTCCTCGGACAGTACAATCAGCCCCAGCATTTT.

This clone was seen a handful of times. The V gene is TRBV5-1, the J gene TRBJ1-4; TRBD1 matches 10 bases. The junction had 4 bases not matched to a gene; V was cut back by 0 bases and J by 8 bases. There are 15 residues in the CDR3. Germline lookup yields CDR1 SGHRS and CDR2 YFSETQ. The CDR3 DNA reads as TGCGCCAGCAGCTTGGCCGGGACAGGGGAAGAAAAACTGTTTTTT. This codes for CASSLAGTGEEKLFF. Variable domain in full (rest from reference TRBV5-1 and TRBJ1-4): KAGVTQTPRYLIKTRGQQVTLSCSPISGHRSVSWYQQTPGQGLQFLFEYFSETQRNKGNFPGRFSGRQFSNSRSEMNVSTLELGDSALYLCASSLAGTGEEKLFFGSGTQLSVL.

The CDR3 loop is CASSQVVRGLWSYEQYF. CDR3 bases: TGCGCCAGCAGCCAAGTCGTCAGGGGGCTTTGGTCCTACGAGCAGTACTTC. This chain joins TRBV4-1 and TRBJ2-7; 8 bases align to TRBD1. The CDR3 consists of 17 residues. The junction had 9 bases not matched to a gene; V was cut back by 1 base and J by 1 base. In germline, CDR1 is MGHRA, CDR2 YSYEKL.

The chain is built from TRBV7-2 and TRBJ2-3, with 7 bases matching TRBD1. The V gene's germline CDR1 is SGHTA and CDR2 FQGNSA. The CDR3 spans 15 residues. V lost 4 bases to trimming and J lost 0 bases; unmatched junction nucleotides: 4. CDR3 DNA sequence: TGTGCCAGCAGCTCCCTGGGACAGAGCACAGATACGCAGTATTTT. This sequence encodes CASSSLGQSTDTQYF. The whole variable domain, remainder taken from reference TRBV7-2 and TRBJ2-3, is GAGVSQSPSNKVTEKGKDVELRCDPISGHTALYWYRQSLGQGLEFLIYFQGNSAPDKSGLPSDRFSAERTGGSVSTLTIQRTQQEDSAVYLCASSSLGQSTDTQYFGPGTRLTVL.

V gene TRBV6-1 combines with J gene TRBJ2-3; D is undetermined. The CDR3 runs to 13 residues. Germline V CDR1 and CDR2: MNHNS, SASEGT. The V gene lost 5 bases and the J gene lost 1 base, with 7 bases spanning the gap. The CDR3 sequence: CASSLGRTDTQYF. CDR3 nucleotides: TGTGCCAGCAGTCTCGGACGCACAGATACGCAGTATTTT.

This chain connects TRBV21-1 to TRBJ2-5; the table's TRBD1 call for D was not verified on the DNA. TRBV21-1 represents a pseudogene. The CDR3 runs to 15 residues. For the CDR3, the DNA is TGTGCCAGCAGCAAAAATGGACAGGGTCAAGAGACCCAGTACTTC. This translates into CASSKNGQGQETQYF.

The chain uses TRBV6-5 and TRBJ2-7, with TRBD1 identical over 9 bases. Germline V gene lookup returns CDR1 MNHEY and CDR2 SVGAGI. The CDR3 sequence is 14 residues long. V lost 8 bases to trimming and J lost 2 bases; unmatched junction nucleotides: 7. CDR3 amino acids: CASVGQGTTYEQYF. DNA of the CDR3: TGTGCCAGCGTCGGACAGGGGACAACCTACGAGCAGTACTTC.